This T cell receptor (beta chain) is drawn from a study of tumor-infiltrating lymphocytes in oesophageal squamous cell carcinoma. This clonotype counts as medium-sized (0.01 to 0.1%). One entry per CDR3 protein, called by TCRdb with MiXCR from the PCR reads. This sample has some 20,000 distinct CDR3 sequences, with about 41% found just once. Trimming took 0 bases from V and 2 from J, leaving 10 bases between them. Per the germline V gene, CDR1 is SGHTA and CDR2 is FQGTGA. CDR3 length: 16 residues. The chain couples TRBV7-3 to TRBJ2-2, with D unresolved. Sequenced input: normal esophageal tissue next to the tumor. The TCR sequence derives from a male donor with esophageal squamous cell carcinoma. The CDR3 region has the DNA TGTGCCAGCAGCTTAACGGTGGTCGGAAACACCGGGGAGCTGTTTTTT. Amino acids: CASSLTVVGNTGELFF.